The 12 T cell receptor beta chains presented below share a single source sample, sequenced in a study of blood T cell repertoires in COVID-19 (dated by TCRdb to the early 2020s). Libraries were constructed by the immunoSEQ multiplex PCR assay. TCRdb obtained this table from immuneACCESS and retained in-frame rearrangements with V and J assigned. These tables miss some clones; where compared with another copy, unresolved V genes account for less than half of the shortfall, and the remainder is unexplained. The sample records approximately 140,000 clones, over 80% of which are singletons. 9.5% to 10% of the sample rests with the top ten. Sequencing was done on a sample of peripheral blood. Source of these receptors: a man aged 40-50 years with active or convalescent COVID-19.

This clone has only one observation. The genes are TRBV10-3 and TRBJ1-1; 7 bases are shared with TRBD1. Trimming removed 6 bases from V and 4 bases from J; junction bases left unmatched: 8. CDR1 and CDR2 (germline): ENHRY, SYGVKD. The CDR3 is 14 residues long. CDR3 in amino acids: CAISLQGPRTEAFF. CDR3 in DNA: TGTGCCATCAGCCTACAGGGGCCCCGCACTGAAGCTTTCTTT.

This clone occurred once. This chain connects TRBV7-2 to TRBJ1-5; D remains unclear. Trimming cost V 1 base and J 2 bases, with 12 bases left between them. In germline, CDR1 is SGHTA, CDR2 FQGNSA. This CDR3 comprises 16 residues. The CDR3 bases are TGTGCCAGCAGCTTAGAGGCGGCGGTCGGCAATCAGCCCCAGCATTTT. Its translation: CASSLEAAVGNQPQHF. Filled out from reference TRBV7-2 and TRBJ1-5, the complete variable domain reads GAGVSQSPSNKVTEKGKDVELRCDPISGHTALYWYRQSLGQGLEFLIYFQGNSAPDKSGLPSDRFSAERTGGSVSTLTIQRTQQEDSAVYLCASSLEAAVGNQPQHFGDGTRLSIL.

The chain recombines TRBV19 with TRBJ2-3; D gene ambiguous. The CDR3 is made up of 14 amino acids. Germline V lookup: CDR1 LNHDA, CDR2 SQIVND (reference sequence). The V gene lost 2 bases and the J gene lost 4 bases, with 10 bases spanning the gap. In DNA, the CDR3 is TGTGCCAGTAGTATATGGGTAGCCCCAGATACGCAGTATTTT. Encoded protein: CASSIWVAPDTQYF.

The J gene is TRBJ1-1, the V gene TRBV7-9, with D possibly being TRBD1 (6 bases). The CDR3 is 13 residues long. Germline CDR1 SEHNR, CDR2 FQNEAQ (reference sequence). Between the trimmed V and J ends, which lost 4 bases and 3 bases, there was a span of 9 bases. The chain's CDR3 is CASSSQGYTEAFF. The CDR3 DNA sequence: TGTGCCAGCAGCTCACAGGGTTACACTGAAGCTTTCTTT.

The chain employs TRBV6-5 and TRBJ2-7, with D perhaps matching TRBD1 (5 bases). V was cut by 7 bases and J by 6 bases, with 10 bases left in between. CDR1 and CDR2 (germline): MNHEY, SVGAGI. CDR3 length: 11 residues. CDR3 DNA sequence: TGTGCCAGCACCCTCACAGGCGAGCAGTACTTC. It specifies CASTLTGEQYF.

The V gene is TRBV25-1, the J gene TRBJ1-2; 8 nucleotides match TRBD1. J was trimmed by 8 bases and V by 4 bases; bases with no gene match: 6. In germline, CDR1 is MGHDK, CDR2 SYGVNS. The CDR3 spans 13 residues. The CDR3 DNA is TGTGCCAGCAGTGCGACAGGGGTAGTAGGCTACACCTTC. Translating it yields CASSATGVVGYTF.

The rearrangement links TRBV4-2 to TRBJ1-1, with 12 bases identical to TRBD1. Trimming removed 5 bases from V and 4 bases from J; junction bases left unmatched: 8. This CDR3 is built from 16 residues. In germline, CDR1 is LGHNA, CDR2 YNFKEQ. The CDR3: CASSNLGTGGFTEAFF. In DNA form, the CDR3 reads TGTGCCAGCAGCAACCTCGGGACAGGGGGCTTCACTGAAGCTTTCTTT.

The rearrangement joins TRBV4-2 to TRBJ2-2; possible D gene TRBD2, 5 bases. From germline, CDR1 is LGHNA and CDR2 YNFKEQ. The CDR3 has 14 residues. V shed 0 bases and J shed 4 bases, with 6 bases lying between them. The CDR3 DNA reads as TGTGCCAGCAGCCAAGACGGACTCACCGGGGAGCTGTTTTTT. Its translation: CASSQDGLTGELFF.

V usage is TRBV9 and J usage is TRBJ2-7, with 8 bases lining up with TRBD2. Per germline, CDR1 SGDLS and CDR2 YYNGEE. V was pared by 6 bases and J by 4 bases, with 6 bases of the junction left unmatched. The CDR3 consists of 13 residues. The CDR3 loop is CASNPRGGYEQYF. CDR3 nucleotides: TGTGCCAGCAACCCTCGGGGGGGATACGAGCAGTACTTC.

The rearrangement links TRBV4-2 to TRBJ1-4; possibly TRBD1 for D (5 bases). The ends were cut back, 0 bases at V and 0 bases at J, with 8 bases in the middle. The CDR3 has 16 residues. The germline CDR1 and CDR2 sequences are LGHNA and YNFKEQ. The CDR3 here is CASSQDWTSTNEKLFF. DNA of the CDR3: TGTGCCAGCAGCCAAGACTGGACATCAACTAATGAAAAACTGTTTTTT.

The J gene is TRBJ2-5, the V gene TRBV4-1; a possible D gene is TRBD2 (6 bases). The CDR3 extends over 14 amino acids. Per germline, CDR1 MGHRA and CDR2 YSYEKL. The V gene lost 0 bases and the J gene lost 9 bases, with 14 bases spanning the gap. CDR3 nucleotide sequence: TGCGCCAGCAGCCAAGAGTTCCCAGGCGGGGCCCAGTACTTC. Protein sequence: CASSQEFPGGAQYF.

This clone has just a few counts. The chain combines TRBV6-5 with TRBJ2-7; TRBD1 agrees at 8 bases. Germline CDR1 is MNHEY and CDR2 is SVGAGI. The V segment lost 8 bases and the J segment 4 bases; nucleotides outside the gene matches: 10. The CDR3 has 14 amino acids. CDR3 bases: TGTGCCAGCTCAGGGGGCCCAGGGTATTACGAGCAGTACTTC. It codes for CASSGGPGYYEQYF.